This T cell receptor beta chain was documented in a study of identical twins. Overall study findings and caveats: Low generation-probability sequences were in excess among twin-shared out-of-frame alpha sequences. Beta clonotypes that were abundant in cord blood contained fewer insertions, a pattern absent from memory repertoires.

V was clipped by 2 bases and J by 3 bases, with 11 bases between them. CDR3 length: 15 amino acids. This clonotype has more than one count but fewer than ten. Its antigen is unidentified. Each CDR3 protein gets one entry after TCRdb re-called the 5' RACE reads with MiXCR. The sample has hundreds of thousands of distinct CDR3 sequences, roughly 24% seen once. This same sample was also taken into another study, of T cells expressing NK-cell markers. This second study says: Only alpha-beta TCR T cells were sorted in several experiments, using an anti-gamma-delta TCR antibody. One observes that, in a few donors, these clonotypes were also the leading ones within the CD3+CD56-NKG2C+ fraction.

What was sequenced was CD4+ T cells sorted from blood. The source is a woman aged 18-29 years in good health. The gene calls are TRBV12-3 or TRBV12-4 and TRBJ2-4; D unclear. The CDR3 protein is CASSLREFGKNIQYF. CDR3 sequence (DNA): TGTGCCAGCAGTTTAAGGGAATTTGGCAAAAACATTCAGTACTTC.